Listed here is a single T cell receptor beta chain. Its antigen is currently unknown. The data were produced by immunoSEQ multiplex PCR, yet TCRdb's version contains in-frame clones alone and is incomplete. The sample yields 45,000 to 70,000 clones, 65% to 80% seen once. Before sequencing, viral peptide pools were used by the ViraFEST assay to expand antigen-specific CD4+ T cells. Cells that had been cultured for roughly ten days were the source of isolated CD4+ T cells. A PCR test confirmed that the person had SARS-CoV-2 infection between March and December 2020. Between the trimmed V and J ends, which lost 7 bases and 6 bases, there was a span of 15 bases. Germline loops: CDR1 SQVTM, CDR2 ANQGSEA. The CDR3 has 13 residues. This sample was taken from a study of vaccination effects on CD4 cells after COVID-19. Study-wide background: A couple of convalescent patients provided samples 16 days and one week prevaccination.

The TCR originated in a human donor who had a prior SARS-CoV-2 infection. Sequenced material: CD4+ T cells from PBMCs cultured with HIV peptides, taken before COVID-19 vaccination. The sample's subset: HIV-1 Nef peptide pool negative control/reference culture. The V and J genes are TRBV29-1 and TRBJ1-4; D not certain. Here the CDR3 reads CSGRTDFDEKLFF. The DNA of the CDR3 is TGCAGCGGGAGGACGGACTTCGATGAAAAACTGTTTTTT.